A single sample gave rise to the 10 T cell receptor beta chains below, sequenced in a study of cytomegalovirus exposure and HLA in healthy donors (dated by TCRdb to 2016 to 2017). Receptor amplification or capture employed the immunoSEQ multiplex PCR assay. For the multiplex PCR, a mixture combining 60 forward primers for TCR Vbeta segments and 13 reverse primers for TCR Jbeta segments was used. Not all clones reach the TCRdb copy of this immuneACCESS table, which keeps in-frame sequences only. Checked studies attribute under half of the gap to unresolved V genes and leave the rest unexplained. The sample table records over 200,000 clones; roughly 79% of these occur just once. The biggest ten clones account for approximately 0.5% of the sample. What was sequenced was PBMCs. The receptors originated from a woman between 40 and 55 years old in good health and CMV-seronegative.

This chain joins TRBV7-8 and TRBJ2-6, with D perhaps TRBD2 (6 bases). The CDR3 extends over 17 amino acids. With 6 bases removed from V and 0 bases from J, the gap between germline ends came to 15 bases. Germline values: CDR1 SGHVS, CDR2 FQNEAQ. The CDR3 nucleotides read TGTGCCAGCAGTATCGGGCCGCGGGGCTCTGGGGCCAACGTCCTGACTTTC. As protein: CASSIGPRGSGANVLTF.

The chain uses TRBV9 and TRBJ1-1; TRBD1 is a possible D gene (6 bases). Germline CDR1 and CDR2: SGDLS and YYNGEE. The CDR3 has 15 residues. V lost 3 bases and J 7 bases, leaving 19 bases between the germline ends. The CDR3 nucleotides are TGTGCCAGCAGCGCGACCGGGACAACCGGGCTTGAAGCTTTCTTT. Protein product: CASSATGTTGLEAFF. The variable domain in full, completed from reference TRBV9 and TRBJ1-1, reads DSGVTQTPKHLITATGQRVTLRCSPRSGDLSVYWYQQSLDQGLQFLIQYYNGEERAKGNILERFSAQQFPDLHSELNLSSLELGDSALYFCASSATGTTGLEAFFGQGTRLTVV.

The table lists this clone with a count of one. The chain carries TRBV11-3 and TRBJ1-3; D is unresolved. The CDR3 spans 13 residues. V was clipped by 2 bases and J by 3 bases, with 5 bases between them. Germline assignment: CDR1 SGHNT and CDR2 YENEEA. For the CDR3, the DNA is TGTGCCAGCAGCTTAACTCTTGGAAACACCATATATTTT. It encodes CASSLTLGNTIYF.

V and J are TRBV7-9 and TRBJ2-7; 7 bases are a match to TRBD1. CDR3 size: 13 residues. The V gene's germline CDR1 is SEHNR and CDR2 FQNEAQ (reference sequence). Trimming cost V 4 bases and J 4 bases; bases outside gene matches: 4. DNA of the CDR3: TGTGCCAGCAGCTGGAAACAGGGGTACGAGCAGTACTTC. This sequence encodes CASSWKQGYEQYF.

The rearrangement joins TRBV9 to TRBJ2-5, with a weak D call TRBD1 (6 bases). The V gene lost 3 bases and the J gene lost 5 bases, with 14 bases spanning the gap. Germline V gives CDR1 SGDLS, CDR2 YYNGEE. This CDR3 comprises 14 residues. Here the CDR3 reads CASSALGGRETQYF. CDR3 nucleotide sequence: TGTGCCAGCAGCGCCCTAGGGGGTAGGGAGACCCAGTACTTC. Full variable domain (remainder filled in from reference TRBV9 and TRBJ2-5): DSGVTQTPKHLITATGQRVTLRCSPRSGDLSVYWYQQSLDQGLQFLIQYYNGEERAKGNILERFSAQQFPDLHSELNLSSLELGDSALYFCASSALGGRETQYFGPGTRLLVL.

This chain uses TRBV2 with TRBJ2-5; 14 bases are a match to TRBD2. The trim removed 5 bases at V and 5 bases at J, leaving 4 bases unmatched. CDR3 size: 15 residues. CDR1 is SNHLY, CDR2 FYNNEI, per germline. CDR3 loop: CASSRGLAGVETQYF. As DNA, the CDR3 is TGTGCCAGCAGTCGGGGACTAGCGGGGGTTGAGACCCAGTACTTC.

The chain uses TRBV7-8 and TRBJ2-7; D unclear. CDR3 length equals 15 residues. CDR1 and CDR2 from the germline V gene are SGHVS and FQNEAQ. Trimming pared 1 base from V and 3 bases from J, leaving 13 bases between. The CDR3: CASSLGVRLLYEQYF. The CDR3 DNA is TGTGCCAGCAGCTTAGGGGTTAGACTTCTCTACGAGCAGTACTTC.

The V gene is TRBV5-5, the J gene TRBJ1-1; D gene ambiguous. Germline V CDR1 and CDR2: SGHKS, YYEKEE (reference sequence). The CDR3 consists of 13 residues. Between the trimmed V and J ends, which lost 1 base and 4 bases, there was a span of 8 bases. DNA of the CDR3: TGTGCCAGCAGCTTGACGGTCGGCACTGAAGCTTTCTTT. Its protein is CASSLTVGTEAFF.

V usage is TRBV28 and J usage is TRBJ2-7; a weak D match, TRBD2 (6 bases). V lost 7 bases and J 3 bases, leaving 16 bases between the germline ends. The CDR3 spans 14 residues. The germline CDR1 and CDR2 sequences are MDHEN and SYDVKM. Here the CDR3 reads CASTPGDGLYEQYF. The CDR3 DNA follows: TGTGCCAGCACCCCGGGGGACGGACTCTACGAGCAGTACTTC.

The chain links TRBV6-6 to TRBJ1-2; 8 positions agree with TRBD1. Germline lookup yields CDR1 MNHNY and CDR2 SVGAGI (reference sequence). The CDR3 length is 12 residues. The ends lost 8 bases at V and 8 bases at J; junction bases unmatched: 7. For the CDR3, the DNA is TGTGCCAGCGAGGCAGGGGGCGGCGGCTACACCTTC. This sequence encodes CASEAGGGGYTF.